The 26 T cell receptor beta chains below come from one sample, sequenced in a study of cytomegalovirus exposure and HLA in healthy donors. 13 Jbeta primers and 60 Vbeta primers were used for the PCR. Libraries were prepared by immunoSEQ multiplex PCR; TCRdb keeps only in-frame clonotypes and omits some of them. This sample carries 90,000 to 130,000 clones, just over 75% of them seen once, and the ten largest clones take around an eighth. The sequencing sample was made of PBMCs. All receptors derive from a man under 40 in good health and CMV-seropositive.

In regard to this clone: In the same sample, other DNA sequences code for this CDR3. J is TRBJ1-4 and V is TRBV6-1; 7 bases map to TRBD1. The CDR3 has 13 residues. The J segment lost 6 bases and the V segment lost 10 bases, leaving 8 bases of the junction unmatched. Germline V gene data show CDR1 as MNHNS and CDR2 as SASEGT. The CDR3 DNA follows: TGTGCCACCACCACAGGGGTTTATGAAAAACTGTTTTTT. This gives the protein CATTTGVYEKLFF.

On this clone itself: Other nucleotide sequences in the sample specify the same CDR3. The CDR3 bases are TGTGCCAGCAGTTTAGGGGGGGCGGGCAACTACAACTATGGCTACACCTTC. Translating gives CASSLGGAGNYNYGYTF. This chain joins TRBV27 and TRBJ1-2; D is possibly TRBD1 (6 bases). Germline V CDR1 and CDR2: MNHEY, SMNVEV (reference sequence). The CDR3 is 17 amino acids. V gave up 2 bases and J gave up 2 bases, with 18 bases separating them.

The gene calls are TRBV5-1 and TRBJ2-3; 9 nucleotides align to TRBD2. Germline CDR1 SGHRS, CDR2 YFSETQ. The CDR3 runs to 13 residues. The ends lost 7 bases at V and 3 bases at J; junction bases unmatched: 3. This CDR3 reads CASQRGATDTQYF. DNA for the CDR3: TGCGCCAGCCAGCGGGGGGCAACAGATACGCAGTATTTT.

CDR3 in DNA: TGTGCCAGCGTCACGGGGCGGGGCTACAATGAGCAGTTCTTC. Translation gives CASVTGRGYNEQFF. The chain uses TRBV11-2 and TRBJ2-1; a weak D match, TRBD2 (6 bases). Germline assignment: CDR1 SGHAT and CDR2 FQNNGV. This CDR3 has 14 residues. Trimming took 8 bases from V and 3 from J, leaving 14 bases between them.

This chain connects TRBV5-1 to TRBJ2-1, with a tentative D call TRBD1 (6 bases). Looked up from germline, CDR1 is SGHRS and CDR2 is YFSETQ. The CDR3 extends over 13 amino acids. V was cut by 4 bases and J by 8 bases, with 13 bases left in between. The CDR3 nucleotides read TGCGCCAGCAGCCTTGAGGGGGTCTATGAGCAGTTCTTC. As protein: CASSLEGVYEQFF.

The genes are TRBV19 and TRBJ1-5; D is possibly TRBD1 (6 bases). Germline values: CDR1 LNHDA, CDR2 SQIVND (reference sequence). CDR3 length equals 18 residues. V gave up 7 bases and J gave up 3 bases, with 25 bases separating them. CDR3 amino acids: CASTNPLGRTALNQPQHF. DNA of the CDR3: TGTGCCAGTACTAATCCCTTAGGTAGGACAGCTCTCAATCAGCCCCAGCATTTT.

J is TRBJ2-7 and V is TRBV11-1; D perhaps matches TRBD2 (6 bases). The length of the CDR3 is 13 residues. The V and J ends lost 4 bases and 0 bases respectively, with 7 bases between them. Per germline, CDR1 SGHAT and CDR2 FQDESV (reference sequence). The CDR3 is CASSWEDSYEQYF. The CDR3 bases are TGTGCCAGCAGCTGGGAGGACTCCTACGAGCAGTACTTC.

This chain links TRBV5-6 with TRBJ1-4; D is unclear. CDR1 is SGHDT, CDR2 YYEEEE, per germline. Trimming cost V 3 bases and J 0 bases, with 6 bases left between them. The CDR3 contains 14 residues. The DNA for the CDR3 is TGTGCCAGCAGCTACACAGCAACTAATGAAAAACTGTTTTTT. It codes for CASSYTATNEKLFF.

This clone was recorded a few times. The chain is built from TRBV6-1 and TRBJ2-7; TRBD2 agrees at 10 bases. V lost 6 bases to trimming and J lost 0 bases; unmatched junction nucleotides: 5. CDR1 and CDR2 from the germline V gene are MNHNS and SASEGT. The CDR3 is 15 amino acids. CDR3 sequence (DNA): TGTGCCAGCAGCGATAGCGGGGGGAGCTCCTACGAGCAGTACTTC. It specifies CASSDSGGSSYEQYF.

CDR3 sequence: CASSLVPKSPLHF. As DNA, the CDR3 is TGTGCCAGCAGCTTAGTCCCAAAATCACCCCTCCACTTT. This chain uses TRBV11-3 with TRBJ1-6; D not resolved. V lost 1 base to trimming and J lost 10 bases, with 8 bases between them. The length of the CDR3 is 13 residues. Germline V gives CDR1 SGHNT, CDR2 YENEEA.

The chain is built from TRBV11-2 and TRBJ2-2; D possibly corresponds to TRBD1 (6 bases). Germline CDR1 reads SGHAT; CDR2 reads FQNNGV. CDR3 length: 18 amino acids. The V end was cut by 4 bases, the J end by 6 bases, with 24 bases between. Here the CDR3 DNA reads TGTGCCAGCAGCTGGGATTTCAGACAGGAACCATCCCCCGGGGAGCTGTTTTTT. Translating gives CASSWDFRQEPSPGELFF.

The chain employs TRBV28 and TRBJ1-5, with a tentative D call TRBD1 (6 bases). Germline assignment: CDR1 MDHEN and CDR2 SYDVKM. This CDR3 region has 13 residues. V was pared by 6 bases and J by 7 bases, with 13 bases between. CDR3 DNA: TGTGCCAGCAGGCTACAGGGACCCCAGCCCCAGCATTTT. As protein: CASRLQGPQPQHF.

CDR3 residues: CASSSRGQSYEQYF. The CDR3 DNA follows: TGTGCCAGCAGCTCGAGAGGACAATCCTACGAGCAGTACTTC. The V gene is TRBV13, the J gene TRBJ2-7; weak D call: TRBD1 (5 bases). V was clipped by 4 bases and J by 1 base, with 11 bases between them. The CDR3 runs 14 residues. Germline CDR1 is PRHDT and CDR2 is FYEKMQ (reference sequence).

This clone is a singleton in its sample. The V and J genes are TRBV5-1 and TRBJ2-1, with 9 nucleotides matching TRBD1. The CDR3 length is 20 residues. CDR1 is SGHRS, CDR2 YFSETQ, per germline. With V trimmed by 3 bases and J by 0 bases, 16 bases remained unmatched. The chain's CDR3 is CASSSSGTGTFLSSYNEQFF. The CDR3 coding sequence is TGCGCCAGCAGCTCGTCCGGGACAGGGACCTTTCTGAGCTCCTACAATGAGCAGTTCTTC.

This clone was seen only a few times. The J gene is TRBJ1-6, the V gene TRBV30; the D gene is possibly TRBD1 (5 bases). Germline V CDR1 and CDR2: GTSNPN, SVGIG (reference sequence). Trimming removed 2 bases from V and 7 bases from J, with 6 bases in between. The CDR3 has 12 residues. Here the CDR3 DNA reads TGTGCCTGGAGTCCAGGGAATTCACCCCTCCACTTT. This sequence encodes CAWSPGNSPLHF.

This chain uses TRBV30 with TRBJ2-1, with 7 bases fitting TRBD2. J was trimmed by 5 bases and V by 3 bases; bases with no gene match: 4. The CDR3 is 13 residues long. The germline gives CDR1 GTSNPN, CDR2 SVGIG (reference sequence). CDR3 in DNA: TGTGCCTGGAGCCCCGGGGGGAACAATGAGCAGTTCTTC. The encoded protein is CAWSPGGNNEQFF.

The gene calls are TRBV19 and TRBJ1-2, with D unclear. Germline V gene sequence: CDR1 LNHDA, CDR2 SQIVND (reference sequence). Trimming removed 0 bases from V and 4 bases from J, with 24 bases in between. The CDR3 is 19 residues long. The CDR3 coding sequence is TGTGCCAGTAGTATAGATCGGTGGGCACCCGATCTCCTATCCTATGGCTACACCTTC. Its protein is CASSIDRWAPDLLSYGYTF.

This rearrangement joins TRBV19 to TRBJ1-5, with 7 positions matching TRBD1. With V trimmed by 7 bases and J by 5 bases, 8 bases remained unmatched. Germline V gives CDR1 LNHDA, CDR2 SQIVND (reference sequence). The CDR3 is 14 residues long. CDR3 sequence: CASMRDRDHQPQHF. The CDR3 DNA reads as TGTGCCAGTATGCGAGACAGGGATCATCAGCCCCAGCATTTT.

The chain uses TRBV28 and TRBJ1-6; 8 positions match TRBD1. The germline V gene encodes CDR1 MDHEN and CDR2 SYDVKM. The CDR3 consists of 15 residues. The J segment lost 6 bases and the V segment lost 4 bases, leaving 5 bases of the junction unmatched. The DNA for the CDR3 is TGTGCCAGCAGTTACCCCGGACAGGGTAATTCACCCCTCCACTTT. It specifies CASSYPGQGNSPLHF.

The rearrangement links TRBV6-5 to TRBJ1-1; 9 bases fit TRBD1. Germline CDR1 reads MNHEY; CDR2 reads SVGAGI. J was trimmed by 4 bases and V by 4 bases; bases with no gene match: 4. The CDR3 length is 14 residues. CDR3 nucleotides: TGTGCCAGCAGTTCGGGACAGGGTTCCACTGAAGCTTTCTTT. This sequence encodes CASSSGQGSTEAFF.

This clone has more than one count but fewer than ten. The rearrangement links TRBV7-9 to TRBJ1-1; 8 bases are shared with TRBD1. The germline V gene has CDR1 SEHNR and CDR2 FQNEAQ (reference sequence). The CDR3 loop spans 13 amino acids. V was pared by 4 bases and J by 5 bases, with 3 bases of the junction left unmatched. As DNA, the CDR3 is TGTGCCAGCAGCTCCCGACAGGGGACTGAAGCTTTCTTT. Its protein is CASSSRQGTEAFF.

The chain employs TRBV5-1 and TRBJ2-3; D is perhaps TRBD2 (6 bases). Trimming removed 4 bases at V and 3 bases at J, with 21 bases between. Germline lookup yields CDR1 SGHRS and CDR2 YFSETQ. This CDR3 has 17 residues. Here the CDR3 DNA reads TGCGCCAGCAGCGCAGCCCTCGTCCTAGCGATGACAGATACGCAGTATTTT. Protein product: CASSAALVLAMTDTQYF.

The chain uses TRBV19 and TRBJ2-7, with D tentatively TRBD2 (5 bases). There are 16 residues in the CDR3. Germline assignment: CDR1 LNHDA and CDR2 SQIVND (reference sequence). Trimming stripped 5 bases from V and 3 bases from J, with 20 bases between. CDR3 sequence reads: CASSAGRETPLYEQYF. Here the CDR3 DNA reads TGTGCCAGTAGTGCAGGCCGGGAAACCCCCCTCTACGAGCAGTACTTC.

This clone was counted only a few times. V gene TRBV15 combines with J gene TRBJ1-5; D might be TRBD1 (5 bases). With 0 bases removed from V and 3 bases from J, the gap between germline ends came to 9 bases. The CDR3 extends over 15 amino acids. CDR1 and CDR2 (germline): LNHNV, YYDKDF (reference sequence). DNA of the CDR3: TGTGCCACCAGCAGAGATTTAGGGGACAATCAGCCCCAGCATTTT. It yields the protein CATSRDLGDNQPQHF.

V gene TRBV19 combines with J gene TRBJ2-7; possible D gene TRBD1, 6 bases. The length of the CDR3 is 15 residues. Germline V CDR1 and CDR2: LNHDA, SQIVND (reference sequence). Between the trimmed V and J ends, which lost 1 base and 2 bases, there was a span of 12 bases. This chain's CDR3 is CASSIGSGAPYEQYF. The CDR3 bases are TGTGCCAGTAGTATAGGGTCAGGGGCCCCCTACGAGCAGTACTTC.

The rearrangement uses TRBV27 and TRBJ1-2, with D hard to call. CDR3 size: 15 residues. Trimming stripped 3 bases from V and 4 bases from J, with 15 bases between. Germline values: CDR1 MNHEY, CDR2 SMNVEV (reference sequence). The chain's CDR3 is CASSFSSAPFYGYTF. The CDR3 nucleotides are TGTGCCAGCAGTTTTAGTAGCGCCCCCTTCTATGGCTACACCTTC.